This entry lists 31 T cell receptor beta chains sequenced from one sample in a study of radiation and T cells in renal cell carcinoma. TCRdb's copy holds only in-frame clones and misses some; the assay was immunoSEQ multiplex PCR. The table shows 150,000 or so clones, with 87% occurring only once. As to time point: blood 2 weeks post-SBRT. Treatment described: 15 Gy SBRT to primary tumor, nephrectomy 4 weeks later. The source was blood, collected from a patient whose treatment included radiotherapy and nephrectomy. The receptors were gathered from a woman aged 45-59 years with renal cell carcinoma.

This chain connects TRBV6-5 to TRBJ2-1; TRBD1 agrees at 9 bases. There are 15 residues in the CDR3. V shed 4 bases and J 4 bases; nucleotides not matched to a gene: 5. Germline-derived CDR1 and CDR2 are MNHEY and SVGAGI. Here the CDR3 DNA reads TGTGCCAGCAGTTTCTTAGGACAGGGGTACAATGAGCAGTTCTTC. This encodes CASSFLGQGYNEQFF.

This chain uses TRBV28 with TRBJ1-5; D possibly corresponds to TRBD1 (5 bases). This CDR3 is 16 amino acids long. Germline V gene lookup returns CDR1 MDHEN and CDR2 SYDVKM. Trimming took 8 bases from V and 3 from J, leaving 20 bases between them. CDR3 loop: CASDLDRQGPNQPQHF. Here the CDR3 DNA reads TGTGCCAGCGATCTCGACCGGCAGGGCCCCAATCAGCCCCAGCATTTT.

The chain is built from TRBV5-1 and TRBJ2-7; 7 bases line up with TRBD1. The germline gives CDR1 SGHRS, CDR2 YFSETQ. The CDR3 runs to 15 residues. After removal of 0 bases from V and 1 base from J, the junction contained 4 bases not matched to a gene. The CDR3 region is CASSLGDSVSYEQYF. The CDR3 coding sequence is TGCGCCAGCAGCTTGGGGGACAGCGTATCCTACGAGCAGTACTTC.

The V gene is TRBV5-6, the J gene TRBJ1-6, with TRBD1 as a possible D gene (6 bases). With 4 bases removed from V and 10 bases from J, the gap between germline ends came to 15 bases. CDR1 is SGHDT, CDR2 YYEEEE, per germline. This CDR3 region has 14 residues. CDR3 residues: CASSPGQRKSPLHF. CDR3 coding DNA: TGTGCCAGCAGCCCGGGACAAAGGAAATCACCCCTCCACTTT.

The J gene is TRBJ2-1, the V gene TRBV19, with D perhaps TRBD2 (5 bases). Germline CDR1 and CDR2: LNHDA and SQIVND (reference sequence). V was cut by 0 bases and J by 0 bases, with 12 bases left in between. The CDR3 consists of 17 residues. In DNA form, the CDR3 reads TGTGCCAGTAGTATAGATCTCGCGGGCAGCTCCTACAATGAGCAGTTCTTC. Its protein product is CASSIDLAGSSYNEQFF.

V and J are TRBV2 and TRBJ1-2; D is perhaps TRBD1 (5 bases). Germline V gene data show CDR1 as SNHLY and CDR2 as FYNNEI. V lost 4 bases, J lost 2 bases, and 11 bases lay in between. The CDR3 consists of 14 residues. This CDR3 reads CASSGSRTNYGYTF. CDR3 sequence (DNA): TGTGCCAGCAGTGGGTCCCGGACAAACTATGGCTACACCTTC.

J is TRBJ1-3 and V is TRBV19; D gene uncertain. Trimming took off 4 bases at V and 3 bases at J, with 10 bases between the two ends. The CDR3 has 14 residues. Per germline, CDR1 LNHDA and CDR2 SQIVND (reference sequence). The CDR3 nucleotides read TGTGCCAGTAGTAGAGTGTTAAGTGGAAACACCATATATTTT. Protein sequence: CASSRVLSGNTIYF.

V and J are TRBV28 and TRBJ1-5; D gene unclear. This CDR3 has 10 amino acids. Germline V gives CDR1 MDHEN, CDR2 SYDVKM. V dropped 11 bases and J dropped 5 bases, with 7 bases sitting between them. CDR3 loop: CALGDQPQHF. The DNA of the CDR3 is TGTGCCCTGGGCGATCAGCCCCAGCATTTT.

The V gene is TRBV28, the J gene TRBJ1-1; D not certain. The CDR3 covers 13 residues. The germline CDR1 and CDR2 sequences are MDHEN and SYDVKM. V lost 6 bases and J lost 4, with 12 bases in between. CDR3 bases: TGTGCCAGCAGCCGCAGAGTTGGCACTGAAGCTTTCTTT. Translation: CASSRRVGTEAFF.

The gene calls are TRBV14 and TRBJ1-2, with D maybe TRBD1 (5 bases). The V end was cut by 1 base, the J end by 6 bases, with 18 bases between. Germline V gene sequence: CDR1 SGHDN, CDR2 FVKESK. CDR3 length: 16 residues. The CDR3: CASSQAGGWGGNGYTF. The CDR3 DNA reads as TGTGCCAGCAGCCAAGCCGGAGGCTGGGGGGGGAATGGCTACACCTTC.

V is TRBV28 and J is TRBJ2-1, with TRBD2 matching 7 bases. V dropped 10 bases and J dropped 3; count of bases not matched to a gene: 9. The CDR3 consists of 14 residues. The germline V gene has CDR1 MDHEN and CDR2 SYDVKM. For the CDR3, the DNA is TGTGCCACCCAGTCGGGAGGAATCTACAATGAGCAGTTCTTC. It is translated as CATQSGGIYNEQFF.

The V gene is TRBV2, the J gene TRBJ2-1; D possibly matches TRBD1 or TRBD2 (6 bases each). The V end was cut by 6 bases, the J end by 7 bases, with 19 bases between. Germline loops: CDR1 SNHLY, CDR2 FYNNEI. The CDR3 extends over 15 amino acids. CDR3 sequence reads: CASRLQGGELNEQFF. The DNA of the CDR3 is TGTGCCAGCAGGCTACAGGGAGGAGAGTTGAATGAGCAGTTCTTC. The entire variable domain, with the rest obtained from reference TRBV2 and TRBJ2-1, is as follows: EPEVTQTPSHQVTQMGQEVILRCVPISNHLYFYWYRQILGQKVEFLVSFYNNEISEKSEIFDDQFSVERPDGSNFTLKIRSTKLEDSAMYFCASRLQGGELNEQFFGPGTRLTVL.

This sequence joins TRBV11-3 and TRBJ2-7; D perhaps matches TRBD1 (5 bases). Trimming shortened V by 1 base and J by 5 bases, and 18 bases separated the two germline ends. The length of the CDR3 is 16 residues. In germline, CDR1 is SGHNT, CDR2 YENEEA. The CDR3 DNA reads TGTGCCAGCAGCTTAGGCGATTCTTCAAAGGGGAACGAGCAGTACTTC. This codes for CASSLGDSSKGNEQYF.

J is TRBJ2-5 and V is TRBV7-2; D remains ambiguous. Between the trimmed V and J ends, which lost 6 bases and 1 base, there was a span of 15 bases. CDR3 size: 15 residues. CDR1 is SGHTA and CDR2 is FQGNSA in the germline V gene. CDR3 sequence reads: CASSTARYSQETQYF. The CDR3, as DNA: TGTGCCAGCAGTACAGCCAGGTATAGCCAAGAGACCCAGTACTTC.

The chain couples TRBV5-1 to TRBJ2-5, with D perhaps TRBD1 (7 bases). Per germline, CDR1 SGHRS and CDR2 YFSETQ. This CDR3 is built from 14 residues. V lost 4 bases to trimming and J lost 2 bases, with 12 bases between them. CDR3 in DNA: TGCGCCAGCAGCGGCGGGACAGTGCAAGAGACCCAGTACTTC. Translated, it gives CASSGGTVQETQYF. Drawing the rest from reference TRBV5-1 and TRBJ2-5, the complete variable domain is KAGVTQTPRYLIKTRGQQVTLSCSPISGHRSVSWYQQTPGQGLQFLFEYFSETQRNKGNFPGRFSGRQFSNSRSEMNVSTLELGDSALYLCASSGGTVQETQYFGPGTRLLVL.

The chain combines TRBV19 with TRBJ1-2, with a weak D call TRBD1 (5 bases). The CDR3 runs 16 residues. V was pared by 6 bases and J by 4 bases, with 21 bases between. The V gene's germline CDR1 is LNHDA and CDR2 SQIVND (reference sequence). The CDR3 DNA reads TGTGCCAGTAGCCCCCCCCGCCAGGGAGGGGTCTATGGCTACACCTTC. Translating gives CASSPPRQGGVYGYTF.

The V and J genes are TRBV11-1 and TRBJ1-1; the match to TRBD1 covers 9 bases. In germline, CDR1 is SGHAT, CDR2 FQDESV (reference sequence). After removal of 2 bases from V and 0 bases from J, the junction contained 1 base not matched to a gene. This CDR3 is built from 15 residues. The CDR3 region is CASSLRTGVNTEAFF. The CDR3 nucleotides read TGTGCCAGCAGCTTAAGGACAGGGGTGAACACTGAAGCTTTCTTT.

The rearrangement links TRBV5-1 to TRBJ2-1; the D is unclear. Germline CDR1 reads SGHRS; CDR2 reads YFSETQ. The CDR3 contains 11 residues. V was pared by 2 bases and J by 5 bases, with 2 bases between. CDR3 amino acids: CASSFDNEQFF. CDR3 nucleotides: TGCGCCAGCAGCTTCGACAATGAGCAGTTCTTC.

This clone showed up just once. CDR3: CASSQAGQGAAYGYTF. The CDR3 DNA reads as TGTGCCAGCAGCCAAGCAGGACAGGGGGCGGCCTATGGCTACACCTTC. This chain connects TRBV4-2 to TRBJ1-2, with 11 bases aligning to TRBD1. The CDR3 contains 16 residues. CDR1 and CDR2 from the germline V gene are LGHNA and YNFKEQ. After removal of 1 base from V and 4 bases from J, the junction contained 5 bases not matched to a gene.

The J gene is TRBJ1-2, the V gene TRBV6-5; the D is unclear. This CDR3 comprises 15 residues. V was pared by 0 bases and J by 0 bases, with 8 bases between. Germline V gene lookup returns CDR1 MNHEY and CDR2 SVGAGI. CDR3: CASSYSWEANYGYTF. The CDR3 coding sequence is TGTGCCAGCAGTTACTCATGGGAAGCTAACTATGGCTACACCTTC.

The CDR3 nucleotides are TGTGCCAGCAGCTTGACAGGGGTAAACATTCAGTACTTC. Its translation is CASSLTGVNIQYF. V is TRBV5-4 and J is TRBJ2-4, with 7 bases matching TRBD1. Germline CDR1 reads SGHNT; CDR2 reads YYREEE (reference sequence). Trimming cost V 1 base and J 6 bases; bases outside gene matches: 1. This CDR3 has 13 residues.

This chain uses TRBV19 with TRBJ2-5, with TRBD1 as a possible D gene (6 bases). From germline, CDR1 is LNHDA and CDR2 SQIVND (reference sequence). V lost 5 bases, J lost 2 bases, and 15 bases lay in between. This CDR3 has 15 amino acids. The CDR3, as DNA: TGTGCCAGTAGTCGAAATATAGGACAGCAAGAGACCCAGTACTTC. It codes for CASSRNIGQQETQYF.

The J gene is TRBJ1-2, the V gene TRBV28; D remains unclear. The CDR3 loop spans 16 amino acids. Deletions cut 7 bases from V and 0 bases from J, with 18 bases between. The germline V gene has CDR1 MDHEN and CDR2 SYDVKM. This CDR3 reads CASTLPGGASNYGYTF. The CDR3 DNA reads TGTGCCAGCACCCTGCCAGGCGGAGCCTCTAACTATGGCTACACCTTC.

The gene calls are TRBV25-1 and TRBJ1-2, with 7 bases aligning to TRBD1. The CDR3 spans 17 residues. V lost 3 bases, J lost 4 bases, and 14 bases stayed unmatched. Germline V lookup: CDR1 MGHDK, CDR2 SYGVNS. CDR3 coding DNA: TGTGCCAGCAGTGATGCCCAAGGGGGCGGAGATTTCTATGGCTACACCTTC. Its translation: CASSDAQGGGDFYGYTF.

V is TRBV7-2 and J is TRBJ1-2, with a tentative D call TRBD1 (6 bases). The CDR3 consists of 14 residues. Trimming removed 5 bases at V and 7 bases at J, with 17 bases between. Germline V CDR1 and CDR2: SGHTA, FQGNSA. Here the CDR3 DNA reads TGTGCCAGCAGCGGCCCGACAGGACGTGGTGGCTACACCTTC. This gives the protein CASSGPTGRGGYTF.

This clone was observed a handful of times. This rearrangement joins TRBV7-8 to TRBJ1-2; D remains ambiguous. Germline CDR1 reads SGHVS; CDR2 reads FQNEAQ. The germline V and J ends were trimmed by 8 bases and 2 bases, with 9 bases remaining between them. This CDR3 is built from 12 residues. CDR3 nucleotides: TGTGCCAGCGGTGAGCAGAACTATGGCTACACCTTC. This encodes CASGEQNYGYTF.

V and J are TRBV7-3 and TRBJ2-1, with 8 bases lining up with TRBD1. The CDR3 length is 15 residues. J lost 6 bases, V lost 2 bases, and 6 bases had no gene match. The germline V gene has CDR1 SGHTA and CDR2 FQGTGA. The CDR3 region is CASSLGQGRFNEQFF. The CDR3 nucleotides are TGTGCCAGCAGCTTAGGACAGGGAAGGTTCAATGAGCAGTTCTTC. Filled out from reference TRBV7-3 and TRBJ2-1, the complete variable domain reads GAGVSQTPSNKVTEKGKYVELRCDPISGHTALYWYRQSLGQGPEFLIYFQGTGAADDSGLPNDRFFAVRPEGSVSTLKIQRTERGDSAVYLCASSLGQGRFNEQFFGPGTRLTVL.

The chain uses TRBV7-3 and TRBJ2-7; TRBD1 matches at 11 bases. Germline V lookup: CDR1 SGHTA, CDR2 FQGTGA. The CDR3 spans 15 residues. The V segment lost 5 bases and the J segment 5 bases; nucleotides outside the gene matches: 8. The CDR3 DNA reads TGTGCCAGCAGCGACCCGGGACAGGGGGTCCACGAGCAGTACTTC. Protein: CASSDPGQGVHEQYF.

The chain is built from TRBV7-3 and TRBJ2-3; D not resolved. V dropped 5 bases and J dropped 6 bases, with 12 bases sitting between them. Germline loops: CDR1 SGHTA, CDR2 FQGTGA. There are 13 residues in the CDR3. The CDR3 sequence is CASSRLGYDTQYF. DNA for the CDR3: TGTGCCAGCAGCCGACTTGGGTACGATACGCAGTATTTT.

V is TRBV5-6 and J is TRBJ1-1, with D hard to call. Trimming removed 3 bases from V and 6 bases from J, with 9 bases in between. Germline V lookup: CDR1 SGHDT, CDR2 YYEEEE. This CDR3 region has 12 residues. CDR3 nucleotides: TGTGCCAGCAGCTCTGCCATCCCTGAAGCTTTCTTT. As protein: CASSSAIPEAFF.

The rearrangement links TRBV14 to TRBJ2-1; D might be TRBD1 (5 bases). V was shortened by 0 bases and J by 15 bases, with 18 bases between the two germline ends. Germline-derived CDR1 and CDR2 are SGHDN and FVKESK. The CDR3 is made up of 14 amino acids. In DNA form, the CDR3 reads TGTGCCAGCAGCCAAGATCATAGGGCAGGGTCCCTGTTCTTC. It specifies CASSQDHRAGSLFF.